The 17 T cell receptor beta chains below come from one sample, sequenced in a study of T cells in Graves' hyperthyroidism and ophthalmopathy. From RNA transcripts, TCR beta CDR3 regions were amplified. A set of HTBI primers served as the primers for a first-round RT-PCR of the TCR CDR3. One entry per CDR3 protein, called by TCRdb with MiXCR from the multiplex PCR reads. The sample lists around 34,000 distinct CDR3 sequences; 40% to 65% were seen once. The sequenced material came from blood. Every receptor here comes from a woman in her thirties or forties with Graves' ophthalmopathy.

Notes on this clonotype: It is unclear where the CDR3 begins or ends on the DNA, so no DNA is shown, and the CDR3 is as TCRdb lists it. The chain recombines TRBV12-3 or TRBV12-4 with TRBJ1-5. From its first to its last residue, the CDR3 has 14 amino acids. CDR3 sequence: CAGSTSGSNQPQHF.

The chain recombines TRBV10-3 with TRBJ1-3; 8 nucleotides line up with TRBD1. The end of the DNA aligns better with TRBJ2-3, so the J call may be wrong. The CDR3 runs to 13 residues. CDR1 is ENHRY and CDR2 is SYGVKD in the germline V gene. DNA of the CDR3: TGTGCCATCAGAGGGGGACAGGAATCCATGCAGTATTTT. This gives the protein CAIRGGQESMQYF.

V gene TRBV19 combines with J gene TRBJ2-7; 10 nucleotides line up with TRBD2. The germline gives CDR1 LNHDA, CDR2 SQIVND (reference sequence). The J segment lost 3 bases and the V segment lost 10 bases, leaving 12 bases of the junction unmatched. The CDR3 spans 15 residues. CDR3 in DNA: TGTGCCACTGCCGGGCTAGCGGGAGATAGCTACGAGCAGTACTTC. Amino acid sequence: CATAGLAGDSYEQYF.

In this sample, this clonotype turned up a few times. The chain couples TRBV30 to TRBJ2-5, with D possibly TRBD1 on 6 matching bases. V was cut by 5 bases and J by 4 bases, with 14 bases left in between. CDR1 is GTSNPN and CDR2 is SVGIG in the germline V gene (reference sequence). This CDR3 comprises 13 residues. The CDR3 DNA sequence: TGTGCCTGGGGGGAGACAGGAGGAGAGACCCAGTACTTC. Translating it yields CAWGETGGETQYF.

In DNA, the CDR3 is TGCAGTGCTCTCACGGCGACAGGGGATATTGCCTACGAGCAGTACTTC. Translation gives CSALTATGDIAYEQYF. The chain carries TRBV20-1 and TRBJ2-1, with 8 bases matching TRBD1. With the DNA end fitting TRBJ2-7 better, the J assignment may be wrong. CDR1 and CDR2 (germline): DFQATT, SNEGSKA (reference sequence). The CDR3 extends over 16 amino acids.

This clonotype was seen many times. The rearrangement joins TRBV27 to TRBJ1-2; 8 positions agree with TRBD1. The CDR3 is 13 amino acids. V was clipped by 4 bases and J by 8 bases; unmatched bases: 6. CDR1 is MNHEY, CDR2 SMNVEV, per germline (reference sequence). CDR3 nucleotide sequence: TGTGCCAGCAGTTGGACAGGGTATCGAGGCTACACCTTC. It translates to CASSWTGYRGYTF.

As for this clonotype: The final CDR3 position lacks the conserved phenylalanine or tryptophan, pointing to a likely read error. J is TRBJ2-7 and V is TRBV20-1; D is possibly TRBD1 (6 bases). CDR1 and CDR2 (germline): DFQATT, SNEGSKA (reference sequence). Trimming pared 4 bases from V and 9 bases from J, leaving 13 bases between. The length of the CDR3 is 11 residues. The CDR3 DNA is TGCAGTGCTACCAGGGGCGAGTGGCAGTACCTC. It is translated as CSATRGEWQYL.

The V gene is TRBV2, the J gene TRBJ1-6; a possible D gene is TRBD1 (5 bases). With 5 bases removed from V and 13 bases from J, the gap between germline ends came to 21 bases. The CDR3 has 15 residues. CDR1 and CDR2 (germline): SNHLY, FYNNEI. The CDR3 loop reads CASSLQEPPVTPLHF. The CDR3 nucleotides read TGTGCCAGCAGTTTACAGGAACCCCCAGTTACTCCCCTCCACTTT.

This clonotype was seen repeatedly, ten times or more. At one end the junction does not follow the germline gene, possibly because of a read error. The chain uses TRBV12-3 or TRBV12-4 and TRBJ2-5, with D possibly being TRBD2 (5 bases). There are 13 residues in the CDR3. The CDR3 nucleotides are TGTGCCAGCAGCCCCACTAGAGCAGAGGCCCAGTACTTC. It codes for CASSPTRAEAQYF.

At least ten counts were recorded for this clonotype. The V and J genes are TRBV27 and TRBJ2-1; D might be TRBD1 or TRBD2, each matching 5 bases. The V gene lost 5 bases and the J gene lost 6 bases, with 14 bases spanning the gap. From germline, CDR1 is MNHEY and CDR2 SMNVEV (reference sequence). The CDR3 totals 14 residues. CDR3 coding DNA: TGTGCCAGCAGTCCAATGCAGGGACCCAATGAGCAGTTCTTC. Protein: CASSPMQGPNEQFF.

This clonotype was observed many times. The chain recombines TRBV5-1 with TRBJ2-7; 12 positions match TRBD2. The V gene end was trimmed by 0 bases and the J gene end by 2 bases; junction bases not matched to a gene: 6. The germline V gene has CDR1 SGHRS and CDR2 YFSETQ. CDR3 length: 17 residues. This CDR3 reads CASSLVPSGRAAYEQYF. The CDR3 bases are TGCGCCAGCAGCTTGGTCCCTAGCGGGAGGGCCGCCTACGAGCAGTACTTC. The full variable domain, in which reference TRBV5-1 and TRBJ2-7 provide the parts outside the CDR3, is KAGVTQTPRYLIKTRGQQVTLSCSPISGHRSVSWYQQTPGQGLQFLFEYFSETQRNKGNFPGRFSGRQFSNSRSEMNVSTLELGDSALYLCASSLVPSGRAAYEQYFGPGTRLTVT.

The chain is built from TRBV24-1 and TRBJ2-1, with TRBD2 matching 11 bases. This CDR3 is 15 amino acids long. Germline V gives CDR1 KGHDR, CDR2 SFDVKD. Losses at the gene ends were 5 bases for V and 5 bases for J; bases not matched to a gene: 4. CDR3 nucleotide sequence: TGTGCCACCAGTGGGGGGACTAGCGGTAACAATGAGCAGTTCTTC. Translating gives CATSGGTSGNNEQFF.

This clonotype was seen only once. The CDR3 spells CASSALQGNEQFF. The CDR3 DNA sequence: TGTGCCAGCAGCGCGCTCCAGGGCAATGAGCAGTTCTTC. The chain is built from TRBV9 and TRBJ2-1, with D possibly being TRBD1 (5 bases). The ends were cut back, 3 bases at V and 6 bases at J, with 10 bases in the middle. The CDR3 consists of 13 residues. The germline gives CDR1 SGDLS, CDR2 YYNGEE.

On this clonotype itself: At one of its ends the junction is not consistent with the germline gene, which may arise from a read error. The chain recombines TRBV7-9 with TRBJ1-6, with D perhaps TRBD1 (6 bases). Germline CDR1 reads SEHNR; CDR2 reads FQNEAQ (reference sequence). The CDR3 has 15 amino acids. CDR3 nucleotides: TGTGCCAGCAGTCCACCGGGGGGCAGGAATTCACCCCCCCACTTT. It specifies CASSPPGGRNSPPHF.

The rearrangement links TRBV4-3 to TRBJ1-1; TRBD1 might be the D (6 bases). V lost 2 bases and J lost 3, with 16 bases in between. This CDR3 comprises 16 residues. Germline CDR1 and CDR2: LGHNA and YSLEER. The CDR3 DNA follows: TGCGCCAGCAGCCAAAGGTACCAGGGGCGGGACACTGAAGCTTTCTTT. It encodes CASSQRYQGRDTEAFF.

This clonotype appeared many times. J is TRBJ2-3 and V is TRBV6-2 or TRBV6-3, with D unresolved. CDR1 MNHEY and CDR2 SVGEGT come from the germline V gene. Trimming removed 5 bases from V and 2 bases from J, with 8 bases in between. This CDR3 comprises 13 residues. CDR3 sequence (DNA): TGTGCCAGCAGTGGGCAAATCACAGATACGCAGTATTTT. Amino acids: CASSGQITDTQYF.

By proportion, this clonotype is medium-sized (0.01 to 0.1%). V and J are TRBV29-1 and TRBJ1-2; no reliable D call. Germline V gene sequence: CDR1 SQVTM, CDR2 ANQGSEA. V lost 4 bases, J lost 1 base, and 7 bases lay in between. The CDR3 spans 12 residues. The CDR3 sequence: CSVVVHNYGYTF. In DNA, the CDR3 is TGCAGCGTTGTAGTCCATAACTATGGCTACACCTTC.